What follows are 29 T cell receptor beta chains derived from one specimen sequenced in a study of shared clonotypes between healthy human individuals. Data came from immunoSEQ multiplex PCR; TCRdb stores just in-frame clones and leaves some out. The sample comprises fewer than 1.8 million clones, roughly 98.5% of which are singletons, and approximately 0.4% rests with the top ten. Material for sequencing was naive CD4+ T cells sorted from blood. The subset: CD45RA+ positively selected. The receptors were sampled from a man under 40 in good health.

Notes on this clone: Other nucleotide sequences in the sample specify the same CDR3. This sequence joins TRBV5-1 and TRBJ2-5, with a tentative D call TRBD2 (6 bases). CDR1 is SGHRS and CDR2 is YFSETQ in the germline V gene. Trimming removed 0 bases from V and 5 bases from J, with 8 bases in between. CDR3 size: 13 residues. The CDR3 here is CASSLAGGETQYF. CDR3 sequence (DNA): TGCGCCAGCAGCTTGGCAGGAGGGGAGACCCAGTACTTC.

The rearrangement joins TRBV1 to TRBJ2-2; TRBD2, the table's D call, was not compared with the DNA. TRBV1 is labeled a pseudogene. The CDR3 is made up of 17 amino acids. The CDR3 sequence: CASRREALLIDTGELFF. The CDR3 DNA follows: TGCGCTAGCAGGCGGGAGGCTCTCCTCATTGACACCGGGGAGCTGTTTTTT.

This chain connects TRBV4-3 to TRBJ2-2, with D unclear. Germline CDR1 is LGHNA and CDR2 is YSLEER. V lost 0 bases and J lost 4, with 6 bases in between. This CDR3 comprises 14 residues. The CDR3 DNA reads as TGCGCCAGCAGCCAAGACGGAGCCACCGGGGAGCTGTTTTTT. Amino acids: CASSQDGATGELFF.

This clone came up once. The chain couples TRBV28 to TRBJ2-1; 11 positions agree with TRBD2. This CDR3 has 14 residues. The V gene's germline CDR1 is MDHEN and CDR2 SYDVKM. Trimming at V came to 4 bases and at J to 9 bases, leaving 5 bases not matched to a gene. CDR3 nucleotide sequence: TGTGCCAGCAGTTCTCCGACTAGCGGGATTGAGCAGTTCTTC. As protein: CASSSPTSGIEQFF. The variable domain in full, with the rest retrieved from reference TRBV28 and TRBJ2-1, is DVKVTQSSRYLVKRTGEKVFLECVQDMDHENMFWYRQDPGLGLRLIYFSYDVKMKEKGDIPEGYSVSREKKERFSLILESASTNQTSMYLCASSSPTSGIEQFFGPGTRLTVL.

This clone showed up just once. Other DNA sequences from this sample encode an identical CDR3 as well. V gene TRBV5-1 combines with J gene TRBJ1-1, with D maybe TRBD1 (5 bases). CDR3 size: 14 residues. Trimming took 4 bases from V and 0 from J, leaving 10 bases between them. The V gene's germline CDR1 is SGHRS and CDR2 YFSETQ. The DNA for the CDR3 is TGCGCCAGCAGCGGTACAGGCATGAACACTGAAGCTTTCTTT. Amino acid sequence: CASSGTGMNTEAFF.

The rearrangement joins TRBV6-1 to TRBJ2-1, with 8 bases identical to TRBD2. Germline assignment: CDR1 MNHNS and CDR2 SASEGT. The CDR3 length is 14 residues. With 4 bases clipped from V and 4 bases from J, the junction kept 3 bases outside the gene matches. The CDR3: CASSGSGAYNEQFF. The CDR3 DNA reads TGTGCCAGCAGTGGTAGCGGGGCGTACAATGAGCAGTTCTTC.

The rearrangement links TRBV6-4 to TRBJ1-4; a weak D match, TRBD1 (5 bases). This CDR3 is 13 amino acids long. V was clipped by 6 bases and J by 4 bases, with 9 bases between them. From germline, CDR1 is MRHNA and CDR2 SNTAGT. The CDR3 DNA reads TGTGCCAGCAGACAGGATCATAATGAAAAACTGTTTTTT. Translating gives CASRQDHNEKLFF.

V and J are TRBV2 and TRBJ2-7; no clear D gene. Trimming took off 4 bases at V and 7 bases at J, with 8 bases between the two ends. The CDR3 sequence is 11 residues long. Germline V gene lookup returns CDR1 SNHLY and CDR2 FYNNEI. This chain's CDR3 is CASSGMDEQYF. In DNA, the CDR3 is TGTGCCAGCAGTGGGATGGATGAGCAGTACTTC.

Remarks on this clone: Other DNA sequences of this sample code for an identical CDR3. The V call is TRBV20-1, the J call TRBJ1-1; tentative D call: TRBD1 (6 bases). The germline V gene encodes CDR1 DFQATT and CDR2 SNEGSKA (reference sequence). CDR3 size: 11 residues. The V end was cut by 0 bases, the J end by 7 bases, with 6 bases between. The CDR3 nucleotides read TGCAGTGCTAGAGACAGGGGTGAAGCTTTCTTT. This sequence encodes CSARDRGEAFF.

The chain joins TRBV28 to TRBJ2-1, with 7 bases aligning to TRBD1. V lost 4 bases and J lost 13; bases outside the gene matches: 16. This CDR3 region has 15 residues. Germline assignment: CDR1 MDHEN and CDR2 SYDVKM. CDR3 protein: CASSWGTVLGTRQFF. For the CDR3, the DNA is TGTGCCAGCAGTTGGGGGACAGTTTTAGGGACGAGACAGTTCTTC.

The genes are TRBV14 and TRBJ1-1; D unclear. Trimming took off 4 bases at V and 1 base at J, with 7 bases between the two ends. Germline CDR1 and CDR2: SGHDN and FVKESK. This CDR3 is built from 13 residues. This CDR3 is CASSRGRNTEAFF. The CDR3 DNA is TGTGCCAGCAGCCGCGGACGGAACACTGAAGCTTTCTTT.

This rearrangement joins TRBV5-6 to TRBJ2-5; 8 positions match TRBD1. CDR1 SGHDT and CDR2 YYEEEE come from the germline V gene. The CDR3 has 15 residues. The V segment lost 7 bases and the J segment 5 bases; nucleotides outside the gene matches: 13. The CDR3 DNA reads TGTGCCAGCTCGACAGGGGTTGGTATTGGTGAGACCCAGTACTTC. This sequence encodes CASSTGVGIGETQYF.

This chain joins TRBV5-5 and TRBJ2-6, with D possibly TRBD1 on 5 matching bases. The CDR3 covers 16 residues. Per germline, CDR1 SGHKS and CDR2 YYEKEE (reference sequence). The V and J ends lost 5 bases and 4 bases respectively, with 16 bases between them. CDR3 sequence (DNA): TGTGCCAGCAGTCCCGGGCTGTCAGGGGGGGCCAACGTCCTGACTTTC. It codes for CASSPGLSGGANVLTF.

This chain connects TRBV5-1 to TRBJ1-5; D gene uncertain. The CDR3 loop spans 13 amino acids. Trimming removed 0 bases at V and 7 bases at J, with 8 bases between. Germline V CDR1 and CDR2: SGHRS, YFSETQ. The CDR3 sequence is CASSLVPEQPQHF. The CDR3 DNA sequence: TGCGCCAGCAGCTTGGTCCCTGAACAGCCCCAGCATTTT.

CDR3 region: CSVGRQGNTGELFF. Written as DNA, the CDR3 is TGCAGCGTTGGGAGACAGGGGAACACCGGGGAGCTGTTTTTT. The chain recombines TRBV29-1 with TRBJ2-2; 7 bases fit TRBD1. Trimming at V came to 4 bases and at J to 1 base, leaving 3 bases not matched to a gene. The CDR3 is 14 residues long. Per germline, CDR1 SQVTM and CDR2 ANQGSEA.

The rearrangement links TRBV1 to TRBJ2-5; TRBD1, as called in the table, went unchecked against the DNA. TRBV1 is a documented pseudogene. The CDR3 extends over 15 amino acids. The CDR3 nucleotides read TGCACCAGCAGCCAAATCAGGGTAGGTCTAAAGACCCAGTACTTC. Translating it yields CTSSQIRVGLKTQYF.

The V and J genes are TRBV10-3 and TRBJ1-2; D is possibly TRBD1 (6 bases). Trimming stripped 5 bases from V and 4 bases from J, with 17 bases between. The CDR3 loop spans 15 amino acids. Germline V gene data show CDR1 as ENHRY and CDR2 as SYGVKD. The DNA of the CDR3 is TGTGCCATCAGTCTCTCCCGGGACACCATCTATGGCTACACCTTC. This sequence encodes CAISLSRDTIYGYTF.

The chain has TRBV9 and TRBJ2-3; 11 nucleotides line up with TRBD1. Unmatched junction bases numbered 1, after V lost 3 bases and J lost 4 bases. Germline loops: CDR1 SGDLS, CDR2 YYNGEE. The CDR3 sequence is 14 residues long. CDR3 in amino acids: CASSGTGGSDTQYF. For the CDR3, the DNA is TGTGCCAGCAGCGGGACAGGGGGCTCAGATACGCAGTATTTT. Full variable domain (rest looked up from reference TRBV9 and TRBJ2-3): DSGVTQTPKHLITATGQRVTLRCSPRSGDLSVYWYQQSLDQGLQFLIQYYNGEERAKGNILERFSAQQFPDLHSELNLSSLELGDSALYFCASSGTGGSDTQYFGPGTRLTVL.

For this clone: One junction end disagrees with the germline gene, perhaps due to a read error. This chain uses TRBV25-1 with TRBJ2-5; unclear D gene. Germline V gene lookup returns CDR1 MGHDK and CDR2 SYGVNS. There are 11 residues in the CDR3. The CDR3 nucleotides read TGTGCCAGCAGGGAGCAAGAGAGCCAGTACTTC. Its translation: CASREQESQYF.

In this sample, this clone turned up once. The identical CDR3 is also encoded by other nucleotide sequences in the sample. The chain combines TRBV18 with TRBJ2-7; 8 positions match TRBD2. V was pared by 6 bases and J by 6 bases, with 4 bases of the junction left unmatched. Germline loops: CDR1 KGHSH, CDR2 LQKENI. The CDR3 runs 12 residues. The CDR3 protein is CASSLRGGEQYF. The CDR3, as DNA: TGTGCCAGCTCCCTTCGGGGGGGCGAGCAGTACTTC.

The J gene is TRBJ2-2, the V gene TRBV5-1, with 15 bases matching TRBD2. Germline V gene data show CDR1 as SGHRS and CDR2 as YFSETQ. Unmatched junction bases numbered 2, after V lost 2 bases and J lost 0 bases. The CDR3 contains 18 residues. DNA of the CDR3: TGCGCCAGCAGCTTCGGACTAGCGGGAGGGTCGAACACCGGGGAGCTGTTTTTT. Amino acids: CASSFGLAGGSNTGELFF.

The CDR3 coding sequence is TGTGCCAGTAGTAGTGACAGCTATGGCTACACCTTC. Protein sequence: CASSSDSYGYTF. J is TRBJ1-2 and V is TRBV19; possible D gene TRBD1, 5 bases. This CDR3 is 12 amino acids long. V lost 4 bases, J lost 4 bases, and 7 bases lay in between. Germline loops: CDR1 LNHDA, CDR2 SQIVND (reference sequence).

This clone was found once. The chain recombines TRBV2 with TRBJ2-7; 8 bases line up with TRBD1. Germline assignment: CDR1 SNHLY and CDR2 FYNNEI. The ends lost 11 bases at V and 5 bases at J; junction bases unmatched: 11. The CDR3 covers 13 residues. Here the CDR3 reads CACGTGLGNEQYF. CDR3 sequence (DNA): TGTGCCTGCGGGACAGGTCTGGGAAACGAGCAGTACTTC.

The rearrangement links TRBV6-5 to TRBJ1-2, with D possibly matching TRBD1 (5 bases). CDR1 is MNHEY and CDR2 is SVGAGI in the germline V gene. The CDR3 sequence is 12 residues long. Trimming took 7 bases from V and 5 from J, leaving 11 bases between them. The chain's CDR3 is CASTAGRYGYTF. The CDR3 bases are TGTGCCAGCACTGCGGGGCGGTATGGCTACACCTTC.

This chain links TRBV9 with TRBJ2-3, with 8 bases fitting TRBD2. Germline-derived CDR1 and CDR2 are SGDLS and YYNGEE. V gave up 4 bases and J gave up 1 base; unmatched junction bases: 5. The CDR3 consists of 15 residues. The CDR3 DNA reads as TGTGCCAGCAGCTCAGGACTAGCCCGCACAGATACGCAGTATTTT. Protein product: CASSSGLARTDTQYF.

CDR3 amino acids: CASRLTGTGELFF. The CDR3 DNA reads TGTGCCAGCAGACTTACAGGGACCGGGGAGCTGTTTTTT. V gene TRBV28 combines with J gene TRBJ2-2, with D maybe TRBD1 (6 bases). In germline, CDR1 is MDHEN, CDR2 SYDVKM. Trimming shortened V by 6 bases and J by 5 bases, and 10 bases separated the two germline ends. This CDR3 is built from 13 residues.

This chain connects TRBV4-1 to TRBJ2-7; possibly TRBD2 for D (7 bases). The V and J ends lost 1 base and 6 bases respectively, with 13 bases between them. Germline-derived CDR1 and CDR2 are MGHRA and YSYEKL. The CDR3 has 14 amino acids. The CDR3 loop is CASSQVGGAGEQYF. Written as DNA, the CDR3 is TGCGCCAGCAGCCAAGTAGGGGGGGCGGGCGAGCAGTACTTC.

As for this clone: Other DNA sequences in this specimen translate into the identical CDR3. The gene calls are TRBV30 and TRBJ1-5; 7 bases map to TRBD1. The CDR3 is 13 residues long. The V segment lost 0 bases and the J segment 6 bases; nucleotides outside the gene matches: 2. Germline V gene data show CDR1 as GTSNPN and CDR2 as SVGIG (reference sequence). For the CDR3, the DNA is TGTGCCTGGAGTGTAGGGGGCGGTCAGCCCCAGCATTTT. Protein: CAWSVGGGQPQHF. The full variable domain, its missing parts supplied by reference TRBV30 and TRBJ1-5, is SQTIHQWPATLVQPVGSPLSLECTVEGTSNPNLYWYRQAAGRGLQLLFYSVGIGQISSEVPQNLSASRPQDRQFILSSKKLLLSDSGFYLCAWSVGGGQPQHFGDGTRLSIL.

The chain links TRBV27 to TRBJ1-4; D possibly corresponds to TRBD1 (5 bases). Trimming shortened V by 5 bases and J by 8 bases, and 15 bases separated the two germline ends. This CDR3 has 14 amino acids. CDR1 is MNHEY and CDR2 is SMNVEV in the germline V gene (reference sequence). CDR3 loop: CASSLLTKGEKLFF. The DNA of the CDR3 is TGTGCCAGCAGTCTCCTGACAAAGGGGGAAAAACTGTTTTTT.